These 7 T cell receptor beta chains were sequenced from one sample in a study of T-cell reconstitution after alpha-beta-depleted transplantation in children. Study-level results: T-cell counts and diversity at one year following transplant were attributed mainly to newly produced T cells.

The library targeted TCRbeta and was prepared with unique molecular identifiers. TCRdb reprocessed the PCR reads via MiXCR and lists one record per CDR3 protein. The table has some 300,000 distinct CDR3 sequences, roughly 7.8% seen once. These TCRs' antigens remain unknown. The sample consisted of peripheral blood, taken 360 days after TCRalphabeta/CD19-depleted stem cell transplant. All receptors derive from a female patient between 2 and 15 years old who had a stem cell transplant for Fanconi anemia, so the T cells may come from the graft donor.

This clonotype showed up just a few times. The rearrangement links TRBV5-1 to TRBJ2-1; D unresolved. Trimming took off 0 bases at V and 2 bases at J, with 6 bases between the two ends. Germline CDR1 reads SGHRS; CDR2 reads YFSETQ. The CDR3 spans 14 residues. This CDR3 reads CASSLGVTYNEQFF. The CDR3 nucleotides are TGCGCCAGCAGCTTGGGGGTCACCTACAATGAGCAGTTCTTC.

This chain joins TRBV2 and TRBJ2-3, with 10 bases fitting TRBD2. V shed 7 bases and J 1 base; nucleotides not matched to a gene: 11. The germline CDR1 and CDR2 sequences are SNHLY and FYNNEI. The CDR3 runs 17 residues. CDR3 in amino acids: CASTRPSGRGGTDTQYF. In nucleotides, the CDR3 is TGTGCCAGCACAAGACCCAGCGGGAGGGGGGGCACAGATACGCAGTATTTT.

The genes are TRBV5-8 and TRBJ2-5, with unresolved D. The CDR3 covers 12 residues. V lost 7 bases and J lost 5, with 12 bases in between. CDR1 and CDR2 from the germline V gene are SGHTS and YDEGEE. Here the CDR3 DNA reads TGTGCCAGCCCAAATCTCGCCGAGACCCAGTACTTC. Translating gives CASPNLAETQYF.

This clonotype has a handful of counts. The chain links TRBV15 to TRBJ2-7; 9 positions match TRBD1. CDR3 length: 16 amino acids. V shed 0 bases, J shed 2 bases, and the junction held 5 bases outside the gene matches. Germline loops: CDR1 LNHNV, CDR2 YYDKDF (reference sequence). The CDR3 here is CATSRERGQGPYEQYV. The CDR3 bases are TGTGCCACCAGCAGAGAGCGGGGACAGGGTCCCTACGAGCAGTACGTC.

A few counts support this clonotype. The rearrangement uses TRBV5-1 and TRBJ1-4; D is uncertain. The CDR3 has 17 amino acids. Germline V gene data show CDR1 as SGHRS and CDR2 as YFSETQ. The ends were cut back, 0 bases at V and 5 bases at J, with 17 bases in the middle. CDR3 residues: CASSLVAWSISNEKLFF. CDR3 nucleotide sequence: TGCGCCAGCAGCTTGGTGGCATGGAGCATCTCAAATGAAAAACTGTTTTTT.

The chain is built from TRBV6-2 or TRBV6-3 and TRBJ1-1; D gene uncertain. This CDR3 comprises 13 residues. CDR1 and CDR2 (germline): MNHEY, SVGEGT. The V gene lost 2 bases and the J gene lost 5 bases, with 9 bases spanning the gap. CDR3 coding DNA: TGTGCCAGCAGTTACGTCCAAGGGACTGAAGCTTTCTTT. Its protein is CASSYVQGTEAFF.

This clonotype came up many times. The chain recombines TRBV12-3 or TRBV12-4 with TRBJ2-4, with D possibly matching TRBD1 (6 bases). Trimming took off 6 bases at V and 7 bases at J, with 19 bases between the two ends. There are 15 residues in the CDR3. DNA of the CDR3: TGTGCCAGCAGCCCAGGACAGCCCCAGGGGAACATTCAGTACTTC. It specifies CASSPGQPQGNIQYF.